Shown below are 21 T cell receptor beta chains from a single sample sequenced in a study of CD8+ T cells in alopecia areata. The sequencing template was cDNA reverse transcribed from extracted RNA. Generated by immunoSEQ multiplex PCR, the TCRdb table keeps only in-frame clones and is missing some. The top ten hold roughly an eighth of the sample, which has 150,000 to 200,000 clones, about 70% seen once. Sample: CD8+ T cells sorted from blood, taken at week 0. The receptors here all came from a human donor with alopecia areata.

Worth noting for this clone: This sample also contains other DNA sequences that code for the same CDR3. The chain recombines TRBV30 with TRBJ2-7; unclear D gene. Germline V gene sequence: CDR1 GTSNPN, CDR2 SVGIG (reference sequence). CDR3 length: 12 amino acids. Trimming pared 1 base from V and 2 bases from J, leaving 6 bases between. CDR3 DNA: TGTGCCTGGAGTGGGGGAACCTACGAGCAGTACTTC. Translating it yields CAWSGGTYEQYF.

In its sample, this clone is medium-sized. The J gene is TRBJ1-3, the V gene TRBV9; possibly TRBD1 for D (5 bases). This CDR3 contains 16 residues. Germline-derived CDR1 and CDR2 are SGDLS and YYNGEE. V dropped 4 bases and J dropped 5 bases, with 19 bases sitting between them. The CDR3 DNA reads TGTGCCAGCAGCCCTCCGGGGGGGGTAAACAGAAACACCATATATTTT. It is translated as CASSPPGGVNRNTIYF.

The gene calls are TRBV15 and TRBJ2-2; D might be TRBD1 or TRBD2, each matching 6 bases. V lost 0 bases to trimming and J lost 4 bases, with 12 bases between them. CDR3 size: 16 residues. Germline assignment: CDR1 LNHNV and CDR2 YYDKDF (reference sequence). This CDR3 reads CATSRDRGGSTGELFF. CDR3 sequence (DNA): TGTGCCACCAGCAGAGACAGAGGGGGGAGCACCGGGGAGCTGTTTTTT.

The chain links TRBV4-1 to TRBJ2-7, with 9 nucleotides matching TRBD1. J was trimmed by 3 bases and V by 1 base; bases with no gene match: 7. Germline lookup yields CDR1 MGHRA and CDR2 YSYEKL. The CDR3 covers 16 residues. The CDR3 here is CASSQARTGVVYEQYF. CDR3 DNA: TGCGCCAGCAGCCAAGCGCGGACAGGGGTGGTCTACGAGCAGTACTTC.

This clone was counted a single time. The chain links TRBV2 to TRBJ1-2; D not resolved. This CDR3 is built from 14 residues. Germline V gene lookup returns CDR1 SNHLY and CDR2 FYNNEI. V lost 2 bases and J 4 bases, leaving 11 bases between the germline ends. Here the CDR3 reads CASSEFGSSYGYTF. In DNA form, the CDR3 reads TGTGCCAGCAGTGAATTTGGCAGCAGCTATGGCTACACCTTC.

The V and J genes are TRBV7-3 and TRBJ2-1, with D possibly matching TRBD2 (5 bases). There are 15 residues in the CDR3. V lost 4 bases and J lost 7, with 17 bases in between. CDR1 is SGHTA, CDR2 FQGTGA, per germline. In nucleotides, the CDR3 is TGTGCCAGCAGCTCCCCCCCGGCGGGCCAAAATGAGCAGTTCTTC. Its translation is CASSSPPAGQNEQFF.

V and J are TRBV6-1 and TRBJ2-2; D not certain. The CDR3 is 12 amino acids. Germline-derived CDR1 and CDR2 are MNHNS and SASEGT. Trimming pared 7 bases from V and 3 bases from J, leaving 6 bases between. The CDR3 nucleotides read TGTGCCAGCACCCGGTACACCGGGGAGCTGTTTTTT. Residues: CASTRYTGELFF.

The chain uses TRBV7-9 and TRBJ2-7, with D possibly matching TRBD1 (5 bases). Germline CDR1 SEHNR, CDR2 FQNEAQ (reference sequence). This CDR3 comprises 15 residues. V lost 1 base, J lost 3 bases, and 13 bases lay in between. DNA for the CDR3: TGTGCCAGCAGCTTAGAGTCGATGGGGCTCTACGAGCAGTACTTC. This encodes CASSLESMGLYEQYF.

The chain recombines TRBV25-1 with TRBJ1-1; 7 nucleotides align to TRBD1. Unmatched junction bases numbered 5, after V lost 8 bases and J lost 8 bases. The CDR3 loop spans 11 amino acids. CDR1 MGHDK and CDR2 SYGVNS come from the germline V gene. The CDR3 coding sequence is TGTGCCAGCGCCTGGGGACAGGAAGCTTTCTTT. Translated: CASAWGQEAFF. The full variable domain, its missing parts supplied by reference TRBV25-1 and TRBJ1-1, is EADIYQTPRYLVIGTGKKITLECSQTMGHDKMYWYQQDPGMELHLIHYSYGVNSTEKGDLSSESTVSRIRTEHFPLTLESARPSHTSQYLCASAWGQEAFFGQGTRLTVV.

This sequence joins TRBV2 and TRBJ2-3; no clear D gene. Trimming left V 1 base short and J 2 bases short, with 10 bases between. The length of the CDR3 is 15 residues. CDR1 SNHLY and CDR2 FYNNEI come from the germline V gene. DNA of the CDR3: TGTGCCAGCAGTGAAGTTCGGCTGATCACAGATACGCAGTATTTT. Protein: CASSEVRLITDTQYF.

V gene TRBV10-3 combines with J gene TRBJ2-5, with D unclear. Trimming removed 10 bases from V and 4 bases from J, with 16 bases in between. The CDR3 is 13 residues long. Germline loops: CDR1 ENHRY, CDR2 SYGVKD. Here the CDR3 DNA reads TGTGCCACGACAACCCGAGTGGGAGAGACCCAGTACTTC. It yields the protein CATTTRVGETQYF.

The chain uses TRBV6-7 and TRBJ2-6, with 8 positions matching TRBD1. TRBV6-7 has ORF status, its function being uncertain. The CDR3 runs 21 residues. With 2 bases clipped from V and 0 bases from J, the junction kept 15 bases outside the gene matches. CDR3: CASSYLATRDRTHSGANVLTF. In DNA form, the CDR3 reads TGTGCCAGCAGTTACCTCGCCACCCGGGACAGGACCCACTCTGGGGCCAACGTCCTGACTTTC.

The rearrangement links TRBV7-2 to TRBJ2-1; 9 bases line up with TRBD1. CDR3 length: 17 residues. From germline, CDR1 is SGHTA and CDR2 FQGNSA. Trimming cost V 3 bases and J 8 bases; bases outside gene matches: 14. CDR3 sequence reads: CASSLISGDREDDEQFF. In DNA form, the CDR3 reads TGTGCCAGCAGCTTGATAAGCGGGGACAGGGAGGATGATGAGCAGTTCTTC.

V gene TRBV7-9 combines with J gene TRBJ2-6; D is uncertain. This CDR3 comprises 15 residues. V was cut by 2 bases and J by 0 bases, with 5 bases left in between. Germline-derived CDR1 and CDR2 are SEHNR and FQNEAQ (reference sequence). In DNA form, the CDR3 reads TGTGCCAGCAGCTTACGCAGCTCTGGGGCCAACGTCCTGACTTTC. It encodes CASSLRSSGANVLTF.

The chain couples TRBV15 to TRBJ1-4, with 9 bases aligning to TRBD1. Per the germline V gene, CDR1 is LNHNV and CDR2 is YYDKDF (reference sequence). CDR3 length equals 18 residues. V lost 0 bases and J lost 9; bases outside the gene matches: 14. The chain's CDR3 is CATSRDQAPGQGRQKLFF. In DNA, the CDR3 is TGTGCCACCAGCAGAGATCAAGCCCCCGGACAGGGGAGGCAAAAACTGTTTTTT.

This clone has more than one count but fewer than ten. The chain couples TRBV7-9 to TRBJ2-6; no firm D call. The V and J ends lost 4 bases and 0 bases respectively, with 7 bases between them. The CDR3 is 15 residues long. CDR1 is SEHNR, CDR2 FQNEAQ, per germline (reference sequence). In nucleotides, the CDR3 is TGTGCCAGCAGCTCCACGGTCTCTGGGGCCAACGTCCTGACTTTC. As protein: CASSSTVSGANVLTF.

V gene TRBV29-1 combines with J gene TRBJ2-7, with a possible D match to TRBD1 (6 bases). V was trimmed by 7 bases and J by 4 bases, leaving 14 bases between them. Germline V gene data show CDR1 as SQVTM and CDR2 as ANQGSEA. This CDR3 contains 12 residues. The CDR3 region is CSAQGPTYEQYF. CDR3 in DNA: TGCAGCGCACAGGGTCCGACTTACGAGCAGTACTTC.

The chain carries TRBV19 and TRBJ1-5; no definite D call. V was shortened by 6 bases and J by 0 bases, with 15 bases between the two germline ends. The CDR3 sequence is 16 residues long. The germline CDR1 and CDR2 sequences are LNHDA and SQIVND (reference sequence). The DNA of the CDR3 is TGTGCCAGTAGAATGGGCTCCCTCAATAGCAATCAGCCCCAGCATTTT. Amino acids: CASRMGSLNSNQPQHF.

This clone showed up just a few times. The chain uses TRBV27 and TRBJ1-1; D is unresolved. The CDR3 is made up of 13 amino acids. Germline V lookup: CDR1 MNHEY, CDR2 SMNVEV (reference sequence). Between the trimmed V and J ends, which lost 0 bases and 3 bases, there was a span of 5 bases. Written as DNA, the CDR3 is TGTGCCAGCAGTTTATCGCAGGACACTGAAGCTTTCTTT. This codes for CASSLSQDTEAFF.

The rearrangement links TRBV29-1 to TRBJ2-7, with D possibly being TRBD2 (5 bases). The CDR3 is 13 residues long. The V end was cut by 7 bases, the J end by 3 bases, with 16 bases between. Germline V gene lookup returns CDR1 SQVTM and CDR2 ANQGSEA. CDR3 nucleotides: TGCAGCGCCACTCCGGTGGGGAGCTACGAGCAGTACTTC. The encoded protein is CSATPVGSYEQYF.

This clone was counted only a few times. The rearrangement uses TRBV11-1 and TRBJ2-3, with D maybe TRBD1 (7 bases). This CDR3 has 14 residues. In germline, CDR1 is SGHAT, CDR2 FQDESV (reference sequence). V was trimmed by 5 bases and J by 6 bases, leaving 15 bases between them. The DNA of the CDR3 is TGTGCCAGCAGCCCCCGGAGGGACAGCGATACGCAGTATTTT. Translation: CASSPRRDSDTQYF.